What follows is one TCR beta chain and its context. These data are taken from a study of blood T cell repertoires in COVID-19. Study background: T cells, B-cell-depleted T cells, or PBMCs supplied cDNA or gDNA.

TCRdb's table, derived via immunoSEQ multiplex PCR, lists solely in-frame clones and lacks some. Of about 160,000 clones in the sample, around 83% are singletons; the top ten hold over 5%. The germline V gene encodes CDR1 MNHNY and CDR2 SVGAGI (reference sequence). With 5 bases removed from V and 3 bases from J, the gap between germline ends came to 13 bases. The CDR3 totals 14 residues. The receptor was isolated from a woman in her forties or fifties with COVID-19, enrolled during active disease. Material for sequencing was peripheral blood. The chain combines TRBV6-6 with TRBJ1-1; D is perhaps TRBD1 (5 bases). The DNA of the CDR3 is TGTGCCAGCAGTCTACAGGAGGGATACACTGAAGCTTTCTTT. Translation: CASSLQEGYTEAFF.